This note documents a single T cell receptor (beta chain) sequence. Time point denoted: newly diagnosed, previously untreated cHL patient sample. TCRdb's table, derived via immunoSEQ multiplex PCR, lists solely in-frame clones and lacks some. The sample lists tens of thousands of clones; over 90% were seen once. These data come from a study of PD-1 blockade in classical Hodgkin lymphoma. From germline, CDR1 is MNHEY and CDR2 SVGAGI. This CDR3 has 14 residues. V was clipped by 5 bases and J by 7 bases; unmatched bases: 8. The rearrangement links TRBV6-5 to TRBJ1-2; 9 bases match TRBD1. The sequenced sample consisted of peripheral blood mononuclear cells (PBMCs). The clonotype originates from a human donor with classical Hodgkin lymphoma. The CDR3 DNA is TGTGCCAGCAGTAAAGGACAGGGGAGACGTGGCTACACCTTC. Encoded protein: CASSKGQGRRGYTF.